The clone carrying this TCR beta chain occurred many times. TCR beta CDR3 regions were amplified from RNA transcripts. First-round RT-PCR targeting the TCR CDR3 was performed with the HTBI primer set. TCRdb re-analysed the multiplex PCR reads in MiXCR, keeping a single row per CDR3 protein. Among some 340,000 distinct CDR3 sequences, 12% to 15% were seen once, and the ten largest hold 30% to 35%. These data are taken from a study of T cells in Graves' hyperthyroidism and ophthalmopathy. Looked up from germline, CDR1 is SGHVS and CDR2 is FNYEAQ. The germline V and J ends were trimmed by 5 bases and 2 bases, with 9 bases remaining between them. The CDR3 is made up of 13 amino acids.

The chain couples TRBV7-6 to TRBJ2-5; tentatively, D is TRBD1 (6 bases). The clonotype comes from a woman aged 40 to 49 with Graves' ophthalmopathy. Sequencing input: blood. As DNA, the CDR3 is TGTGCCAGCAGCAGACAGGAACAAGAGACCCAGTACTTC. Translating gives CASSRQEQETQYF.